Shown below are 16 T cell receptor beta chains from a single sample sequenced in a study of spatial heterogeneity in lung cancer. Time point noted: sample taken at primary tumor resection. Unsorted samples of tumor, nontumor lung or frozen PBMC had their whole RNA sequenced. TCRdb re-analysed the 5' RACE reads in MiXCR, keeping a single row per CDR3 protein. The sample records around 75,000 distinct CDR3 sequences, about an eighth being singletons. Sequenced here: PBMCs, sampled at surgery. The receptors originated from a male donor with early-stage non-small cell lung cancer.

In its sample, this clonotype was seen many times. J is TRBJ1-4 and V is TRBV27, with a possible D match to TRBD1 (5 bases). Trimming pared 3 bases from V and 5 bases from J, leaving 13 bases between. The CDR3 is made up of 15 amino acids. Germline V gene data show CDR1 as MNHEY and CDR2 as SMNVEV (reference sequence). The CDR3 sequence: CASSLGQGKNEKLFF. DNA of the CDR3: TGTGCCAGCAGTTTGGGTCAGGGAAAGAATGAAAAACTGTTTTTT.

This clonotype was seen repeatedly, ten times or more. The V call is TRBV28, the J call TRBJ2-5; D tentatively fits TRBD1 or TRBD2 (5 bases each). The ends were cut back, 5 bases at V and 5 bases at J, with 18 bases in the middle. In germline, CDR1 is MDHEN, CDR2 SYDVKM. This CDR3 has 15 amino acids. The CDR3 sequence is CASSRVGAGYETQYF. As DNA, the CDR3 is TGTGCCAGCAGTCGAGTCGGGGCAGGGTACGAGACCCAGTACTTC.

The V gene is TRBV30, the J gene TRBJ2-7, with unresolved D. Germline CDR1 is GTSNPN and CDR2 is SVGIG (reference sequence). V lost 2 bases and J lost 3, with 11 bases in between. CDR3 length equals 13 residues. The CDR3 loop is CAWSPGFNYEQYF. The CDR3 region has the DNA TGTGCCTGGAGTCCCGGGTTTAACTACGAGCAGTACTTC.

The CDR3 here is CASSQDPRAPLNTEAFF. CDR3 DNA sequence: TGTGCCAGCAGCCAAGATCCTAGGGCCCCTTTGAACACTGAAGCTTTCTTT. The V call is TRBV3-1, the J call TRBJ1-1; unclear D gene. This CDR3 contains 17 residues. Deletions cut 0 bases from V and 0 bases from J, with 14 bases between. The germline V gene encodes CDR1 LGHDT and CDR2 YNNKEL (reference sequence).

This clonotype has just a few counts. This CDR3 is CASSENEGSEQFF. The CDR3, as DNA: TGTGCCAGCAGTGAAAATGAGGGGTCTGAGCAGTTCTTC. V is TRBV25-1 and J is TRBJ2-1; D may match TRBD1 or TRBD2 (5 bases each). With 2 bases removed from V and 9 bases from J, the gap between germline ends came to 11 bases. The CDR3 has 13 residues. The germline CDR1 and CDR2 sequences are MGHDK and SYGVNS. The variable domain in full, with the rest retrieved from reference TRBV25-1 and TRBJ2-1, is EADIYQTPRYLVIGTGKKITLECSQTMGHDKMYWYQQDPGMELHLIHYSYGVNSTEKGDLSSESTVSRIRTEHFPLTLESARPSHTSQYLCASSENEGSEQFFGPGTRLTVL.

This clonotype showed up just a few times. For the CDR3, the DNA is TGTGCCAGCAGCGTAGGAGGGGGGTGGTATTTGGAGACCCAGTACTTC. Translated, it gives CASSVGGGWYLETQYF. The genes are TRBV9 and TRBJ2-5; D could derive from TRBD1 or TRBD2 (6 bases each). The CDR3 covers 16 residues. The germline V gene encodes CDR1 SGDLS and CDR2 YYNGEE. V lost 0 bases and J 5 bases, leaving 17 bases between the germline ends.

The rearrangement links TRBV3-1 to TRBJ2-3; TRBD2 matches 9 bases. V shed 6 bases, J shed 4 bases, and the junction held 8 bases outside the gene matches. The CDR3 totals 15 residues. Germline V gene data show CDR1 as LGHDT and CDR2 as YNNKEL (reference sequence). CDR3 sequence: CASSLSGSFADTQYF. CDR3 nucleotides: TGTGCCAGCAGTCTTAGCGGGAGTTTCGCAGATACGCAGTATTTT.

This clonotype was picked up a small number of times. This sequence joins TRBV9 and TRBJ2-5; D is tentatively TRBD1 or TRBD2 (5 bases each). This CDR3 is built from 11 residues. Trimming shortened V by 7 bases and J by 3 bases, and 7 bases separated the two germline ends. Germline lookup yields CDR1 SGDLS and CDR2 YYNGEE. CDR3 protein: CASGTEETQYF. Written as DNA, the CDR3 is TGTGCCAGCGGGACCGAAGAGACCCAGTACTTC.

The chain recombines TRBV5-1 with TRBJ2-2; D might be TRBD1 or TRBD2, each matching 6 bases. V lost 1 base, J lost 0 bases, and 10 bases lay in between. This CDR3 contains 16 residues. From germline, CDR1 is SGHRS and CDR2 YFSETQ. This CDR3 is CASSLYGGANTGELFF. The CDR3 coding sequence is TGCGCCAGCAGCTTGTACGGGGGCGCGAACACCGGGGAGCTGTTTTTT.

The V call is TRBV6-5, the J call TRBJ2-2; 13 bases match TRBD2. Looked up from germline, CDR1 is MNHEY and CDR2 is SVGAGI. The CDR3 has 15 amino acids. Trimming removed 4 bases from V and 7 bases from J; junction bases left unmatched: 3. The CDR3 loop reads CASSLGLAGIGELFF. The CDR3 region has the DNA TGTGCCAGCAGTTTGGGACTAGCGGGAATCGGGGAGCTGTTTTTT.

The chain couples TRBV20-1 to TRBJ2-3; D possibly corresponds to TRBD2 (5 bases). The CDR3 is 15 amino acids. From germline, CDR1 is DFQATT and CDR2 SNEGSKA (reference sequence). Trimming removed 3 bases from V and 1 base from J, with 14 bases in between. CDR3 in DNA: TGCAGTGCTAGGCTCTCGGGATCGGGCACAGATACGCAGTATTTT. The encoded protein is CSARLSGSGTDTQYF.

This clonotype was found many times. The chain employs TRBV20-1 and TRBJ2-5; D is unclear. The length of the CDR3 is 11 residues. From germline, CDR1 is DFQATT and CDR2 SNEGSKA (reference sequence). V lost 3 bases and J 5 bases, leaving 7 bases between the germline ends. The CDR3: CSARIWETQYF. CDR3 in DNA: TGCAGTGCTAGGATTTGGGAGACCCAGTACTTC.

The rearrangement joins TRBV5-1 to TRBJ2-7, with 8 bases aligning to TRBD1. V lost 4 bases to trimming and J lost 5 bases; unmatched junction nucleotides: 5. CDR3 length: 13 residues. CDR1 and CDR2 (germline): SGHRS, YFSETQ. Here the CDR3 reads CASSRGQGDEQYF. Here the CDR3 DNA reads TGCGCCAGCAGCCGAGGACAGGGTGACGAGCAGTACTTC.

The sample holds a few counts of this clonotype. The V and J genes are TRBV11-3 and TRBJ2-5; no clear D gene. CDR3 length equals 14 residues. V lost 2 bases and J lost 5, with 12 bases in between. Per germline, CDR1 SGHNT and CDR2 YENEEA. Here the CDR3 DNA reads TGTGCCAGCAGCTTAAGTTCTAGACGTGAGACCCAGTACTTC. Translated, it gives CASSLSSRRETQYF. The full variable domain, its missing parts supplied by reference TRBV11-3 and TRBJ2-5, is EAGVVQSPRYKIIEKKQPVAFWCNPISGHNTLYWYLQNLGQGPELLIRYENEEAVDDSQLPKDRFSAERLKGVDSTLKIQPAELGDSAVYLCASSLSSRRETQYFGPGTRLLVL.

This clonotype was picked up many times. J is TRBJ1-5 and V is TRBV20-1; D call uncertain. The germline gives CDR1 DFQATT, CDR2 SNEGSKA (reference sequence). V was shortened by 6 bases and J by 7 bases, with 16 bases between the two germline ends. The CDR3 totals 13 residues. CDR3 bases: TGCAGTGCAGGCAAGATCCCCGCCCAGCCCCAGCATTTT. This encodes CSAGKIPAQPQHF.

The rearrangement uses TRBV10-3 and TRBJ2-1, with unresolved D. CDR1 and CDR2 (germline): ENHRY, SYGVKD. Trimming shortened V by 6 bases and J by 0 bases, and 9 bases separated the two germline ends. The CDR3 runs to 14 residues. CDR3 DNA: TGTGCCATCAGGGCTGGTGACTCCTACAATGAGCAGTTCTTC. Its translation: CAIRAGDSYNEQFF.